The 23 T cell receptor beta chains below come from one sample, sequenced in a study of cytomegalovirus exposure and HLA in healthy donors. PCR was performed using 60 Vbeta and 13 Jbeta primers. Profiling relied on immunoSEQ multiplex PCR, and the TCRdb table lists in-frame clones only, not all of them. The table lists some 95,000 clones, 67% of them singletons. Sequencing used PBMCs. Every receptor here comes from a man younger than 40 in good health and CMV-seronegative.

CDR3 region: CSVNAGALMNTEAFF. CDR3 nucleotides: TGCAGCGTTAACGCGGGGGCACTAATGAACACTGAAGCTTTCTTT. This chain uses TRBV29-1 with TRBJ1-1, with D possibly TRBD1 on 6 matching bases. The CDR3 consists of 15 residues. The V and J ends lost 5 bases and 0 bases respectively, with 16 bases between them. Germline V CDR1 and CDR2: SQVTM, ANQGSEA.

The chain carries TRBV5-6 and TRBJ1-5; maybe TRBD1 (6 bases). Germline CDR1 SGHDT, CDR2 YYEEEE. V was trimmed by 6 bases and J by 0 bases, leaving 10 bases between them. The CDR3 totals 14 residues. CDR3 sequence reads: CASTVRGSNQPQHF. The CDR3 bases are TGTGCCAGCACGGTCAGGGGTAGCAATCAGCCCCAGCATTTT. Full variable domain (missing parts from reference TRBV5-6 and TRBJ1-5): DAGVTQSPTHLIKTRGQQVTLRCSPKSGHDTVSWYQQALGQGPQFIFQYYEEEERQRGNFPDRFSGHQFPNYSSELNVNALLLGDSALYLCASTVRGSNQPQHFGDGTRLSIL.

The V call is TRBV7-9, the J call TRBJ2-2; a possible D gene is TRBD2 (6 bases). The germline CDR1 and CDR2 sequences are SEHNR and FQNEAQ (reference sequence). The CDR3 is made up of 12 amino acids. CDR3 nucleotides: TGTGGGGGAGGCGAGAACACCGGGGAGCTGTTTTTT. This sequence encodes CGGGENTGELFF. The full variable domain, its missing parts supplied by reference TRBV7-9 and TRBJ2-2, is DTGVSQNPRHKITKRGQNVTFRCDPISEHNRLYWYRQTLGQGPEFLTYFQNEAQLEKSRLLSDRFSAERPKGSFSTLEIQRTEQGDSAMYLCGGGENTGELFFGEGSRLTVL.

The chain carries TRBV5-4 and TRBJ2-2; D might be TRBD1 (6 bases). CDR3 length: 16 residues. Germline V gene data show CDR1 as SGHNT and CDR2 as YYREEE (reference sequence). V lost 0 bases to trimming and J lost 2 bases, with 11 bases between them. The CDR3: CASSLDAGANTGELFF. CDR3 DNA sequence: TGTGCCAGCAGCTTGGACGCAGGGGCTAACACCGGGGAGCTGTTTTTT. Looking up the rest from reference TRBV5-4 and TRBJ2-2 gives the full variable domain: ETGVTQSPTHLIKTRGQQVTLRCSSQSGHNTVSWYQQALGQGPQFIFQYYREEENGRGNFPPRFSGLQFPNYSSELNVNALELDDSALYLCASSLDAGANTGELFFGEGSRLTVL.

DNA of the CDR3: TGTGCCAGCGCTACCGGACAGGGCCCCTACAATGAGCAGTTCTTC. Protein: CASATGQGPYNEQFF. The rearrangement uses TRBV7-9 and TRBJ2-1; 8 bases are shared with TRBD1. Germline-derived CDR1 and CDR2 are SEHNR and FQNEAQ (reference sequence). The CDR3 covers 15 residues. V was clipped by 8 bases and J by 2 bases; unmatched bases: 8.

This chain links TRBV5-3 with TRBJ2-7; TRBD1 aligns across 9 bases. TRBV5-3 is labeled an ORF, and its function is uncertain. The CDR3 is 15 residues long. V gave up 4 bases and J gave up 3 bases; unmatched junction bases: 8. This chain's CDR3 is CARSTRPGQGYEQYF. In DNA form, the CDR3 reads TGTGCCAGAAGCACACGCCCGGGACAGGGCTACGAGCAGTACTTC.

The genes are TRBV6-4 and TRBJ2-6; tentative D call: TRBD1 (6 bases). CDR1 and CDR2 (germline): MRHNA, SNTAGT. The CDR3 totals 14 residues. V lost 5 bases and J lost 6, with 11 bases in between. The CDR3: CASSPEGEANVLTF. CDR3 bases: TGTGCCAGCAGTCCCGAGGGGGAGGCCAACGTCCTGACTTTC.

The V gene is TRBV6-5, the J gene TRBJ2-2; D may be TRBD1 (5 bases). V was trimmed by 0 bases and J by 7 bases, leaving 9 bases between them. The germline CDR1 and CDR2 sequences are MNHEY and SVGAGI. This CDR3 contains 14 residues. The CDR3 DNA reads as TGTGCCAGCAGTTACTCTAGGGGTAACGGGGAGCTGTTTTTT. It codes for CASSYSRGNGELFF.

The chain joins TRBV7-2 to TRBJ1-1, with a possible D match to TRBD1 (6 bases). Trimming pared 5 bases from V and 5 bases from J, leaving 18 bases between. Germline V gives CDR1 SGHTA, CDR2 FQGNSA. The length of the CDR3 is 15 residues. In nucleotides, the CDR3 is TGTGCCAGCAGCCCGCAGACAGGCAAAAGGACTGAAGCTTTCTTT. Encoded protein: CASSPQTGKRTEAFF.

The chain couples TRBV6-5 to TRBJ1-1; TRBD1 matches at 8 bases. CDR1 MNHEY and CDR2 SVGAGI come from the germline V gene. The CDR3 is 11 residues long. V lost 8 bases to trimming and J lost 5 bases; unmatched junction nucleotides: 1. The CDR3 nucleotides are TGTGCCAGCCAGGGGGCGACTGAAGCTTTCTTT. Translated, it gives CASQGATEAFF.

Only a few counts were recorded for this clone. The CDR3 region has the DNA TGTGCCAGCAGTGCAGGGGGATACAATCAGCCCCAGCATTTT. Protein product: CASSAGGYNQPQHF. The chain couples TRBV6-5 to TRBJ1-5; 7 positions match TRBD1. CDR1 is MNHEY and CDR2 is SVGAGI in the germline V gene. This CDR3 region has 14 residues. V shed 5 bases, J shed 3 bases, and the junction held 4 bases outside the gene matches.

V is TRBV6-1 and J is TRBJ1-1; 7 nucleotides match TRBD1. This CDR3 contains 15 residues. V was pared by 5 bases and J by 3 bases, with 9 bases of the junction left unmatched. Germline values: CDR1 MNHNS, CDR2 SASEGT. The CDR3 is CASSSRDSRHTEAFF. CDR3 nucleotide sequence: TGTGCCAGCAGTTCCCGGGACAGCCGACACACTGAAGCTTTCTTT.

This clone was seen only once. The rearrangement joins TRBV6-6 to TRBJ2-7; no firm D call. V dropped 6 bases and J dropped 6 bases, with 12 bases sitting between them. The CDR3 is made up of 12 amino acids. The germline V gene has CDR1 MNHNY and CDR2 SVGAGI (reference sequence). The CDR3 protein is CASSKPGSEQYF. The CDR3 coding sequence is TGTGCCAGCAGCAAACCAGGATCCGAGCAGTACTTC.

The gene calls are TRBV6-5 and TRBJ1-5; weak D call: TRBD1 (6 bases). CDR3 length: 15 residues. V was pared by 6 bases and J by 2 bases, with 14 bases between. The germline V gene encodes CDR1 MNHEY and CDR2 SVGAGI. CDR3 sequence (DNA): TGTGCCAGCAGCGAACAGGGCTTGGGCAATCAGCCCCAGCATTTT. It is translated as CASSEQGLGNQPQHF.

This clone was seen a few times. J is TRBJ1-1 and V is TRBV5-4; 7 positions match TRBD1. CDR1 SGHNT and CDR2 YYREEE come from the germline V gene (reference sequence). The CDR3 spans 14 residues. J was trimmed by 0 bases and V by 4 bases; bases with no gene match: 3. This CDR3 reads CASSGTDMNTEAFF. Written as DNA, the CDR3 is TGTGCCAGCAGCGGGACAGACATGAACACTGAAGCTTTCTTT.

This rearrangement joins TRBV6-5 to TRBJ1-2; D gene uncertain. This CDR3 comprises 12 residues. Germline V CDR1 and CDR2: MNHEY, SVGAGI. With 7 bases removed from V and 1 base from J, the gap between germline ends came to 7 bases. The CDR3 reads CASKAFNYGYTF. The CDR3 DNA reads TGTGCCAGCAAAGCTTTTAACTATGGCTACACCTTC.

This clone was counted between two and nine times. Written as DNA, the CDR3 is TGTGCCATCAGTGAGTGGGCCCAGACAGGGAACACTGAAGCTTTCTTT. Its protein product is CAISEWAQTGNTEAFF. The chain joins TRBV10-3 to TRBJ1-1; D possibly corresponds to TRBD1 (6 bases). This CDR3 contains 16 residues. V was clipped by 1 base and J by 1 base, with 13 bases between them. The V gene's germline CDR1 is ENHRY and CDR2 SYGVKD.

The rearrangement joins TRBV30 to TRBJ2-5; maybe TRBD1 (5 bases). The J call may be faulty, since TRBJ2-7 better matches the DNA end. Per germline, CDR1 GTSNPN and CDR2 SVGIG (reference sequence). The CDR3 has 12 amino acids. DNA for the CDR3: TGTGCCTGGAAGGACACCTCCTACGAGCAGTACTTC. Its translation is CAWKDTSYEQYF.

The CDR3, as DNA: TGCAGCGTCGCAGCCTCCGGGACAGGCGAGGGTACGCAGTATTTT. The encoded protein is CSVAASGTGEGTQYF. This chain links TRBV29-1 with TRBJ2-3; 8 positions match TRBD1. J gave up 8 bases and V 6 bases, and 16 bases lay outside the gene matches. The CDR3 has 15 amino acids. CDR1 SQVTM and CDR2 ANQGSEA come from the germline V gene.

The V call is TRBV5-1, the J call TRBJ1-5, with D unclear. Germline V gene lookup returns CDR1 SGHRS and CDR2 YFSETQ. CDR3 length: 14 residues. Trimming pared 0 bases from V and 4 bases from J, leaving 8 bases between. The CDR3 nucleotides read TGCGCCAGCAGCTTGGACCAGGCTAATCAGCCCCAGCATTTT. Its protein product is CASSLDQANQPQHF.

The V and J genes are TRBV7-9 and TRBJ1-1; D gene unclear. CDR1 and CDR2 (germline): SEHNR, FQNEAQ (reference sequence). Deletions cut 2 bases from V and 2 bases from J, with 12 bases between. The CDR3 covers 15 residues. Written as DNA, the CDR3 is TGTGCCAGCAGCTTAATCGGTACGGGTAACACTGAAGCTTTCTTT. It specifies CASSLIGTGNTEAFF.

The chain recombines TRBV6-1 with TRBJ2-3, with a weak D call TRBD2 (7 bases). The CDR3 loop spans 16 amino acids. Germline V gene data show CDR1 as MNHNS and CDR2 as SASEGT. With 2 bases removed from V and 4 bases from J, the gap between germline ends came to 16 bases. This chain's CDR3 is CASSERGGRGPDTQYF. DNA of the CDR3: TGTGCCAGCAGTGAAAGGGGGGGGCGGGGGCCAGATACGCAGTATTTT.

The rearrangement joins TRBV29-1 to TRBJ2-7, with D perhaps TRBD1 (6 bases). Trimming shortened V by 4 bases and J by 2 bases, and 12 bases separated the two germline ends. Per the germline V gene, CDR1 is SQVTM and CDR2 is ANQGSEA. The CDR3 contains 13 residues. The CDR3 DNA is TGCAGCGTTGGGGACAATCGCGCCTACGAGCAGTACTTC. Its translation is CSVGDNRAYEQYF.